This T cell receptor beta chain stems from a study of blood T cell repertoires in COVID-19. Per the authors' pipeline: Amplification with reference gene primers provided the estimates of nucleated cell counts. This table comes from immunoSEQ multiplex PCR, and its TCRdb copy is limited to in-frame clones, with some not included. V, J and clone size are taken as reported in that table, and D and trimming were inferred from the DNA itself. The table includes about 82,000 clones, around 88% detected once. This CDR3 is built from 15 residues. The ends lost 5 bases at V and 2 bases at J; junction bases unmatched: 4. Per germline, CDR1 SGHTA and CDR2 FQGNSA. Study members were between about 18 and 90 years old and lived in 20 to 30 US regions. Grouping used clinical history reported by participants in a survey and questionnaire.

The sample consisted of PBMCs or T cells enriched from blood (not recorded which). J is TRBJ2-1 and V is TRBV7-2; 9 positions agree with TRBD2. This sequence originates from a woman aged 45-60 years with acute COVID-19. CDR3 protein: CASSLSGRPYNEQFF. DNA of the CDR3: TGTGCCAGCAGCCTTAGCGGGAGACCCTACAATGAGCAGTTCTTC.